This TCR beta chain was obtained from a study of read filtering for tumor transcriptome and immune sequencing. About the research overall: Mean patient age was around 66 years, range about 47 to 85; around 17 male, some 14 female. Whole-transcriptome libraries were prepared after DNase treatment.

The sample holds many counts of this clonotype. The V and J ends lost 0 bases and 1 base respectively, with 12 bases between them. The germline V gene has CDR1 SGHRS and CDR2 YFSETQ. The CDR3 spans 16 residues. This library used around 400 ng RNA and molecular barcoded adaptors spanning alpha/delta and beta/gamma chains. TCRdb passed the reads through MiXCR, listing each CDR3 protein once. Of about 62,000 distinct CDR3 sequences in the sample, about 19% were seen once. The chain employs TRBV5-1 and TRBJ2-3; a weak D match, TRBD2 (6 bases). Source material: a population of CD138-negative cells sorted from bone marrow. The sequence was collected from a donor aged 40 or older with multiple myeloma. The CDR3 DNA is TGCGCCAGCAGCTTGGCCCCGGGAGACGGCACAGATACGCAGTATTTT. Translating gives CASSLAPGDGTDTQYF. The complete variable domain, with remaining parts taken from reference TRBV5-1 and TRBJ2-3, reads KAGVTQTPRYLIKTRGQQVTLSCSPISGHRSVSWYQQTPGQGLQFLFEYFSETQRNKGNFPGRFSGRQFSNSRSEMNVSTLELGDSALYLCASSLAPGDGTDTQYFGPGTRLTVL.